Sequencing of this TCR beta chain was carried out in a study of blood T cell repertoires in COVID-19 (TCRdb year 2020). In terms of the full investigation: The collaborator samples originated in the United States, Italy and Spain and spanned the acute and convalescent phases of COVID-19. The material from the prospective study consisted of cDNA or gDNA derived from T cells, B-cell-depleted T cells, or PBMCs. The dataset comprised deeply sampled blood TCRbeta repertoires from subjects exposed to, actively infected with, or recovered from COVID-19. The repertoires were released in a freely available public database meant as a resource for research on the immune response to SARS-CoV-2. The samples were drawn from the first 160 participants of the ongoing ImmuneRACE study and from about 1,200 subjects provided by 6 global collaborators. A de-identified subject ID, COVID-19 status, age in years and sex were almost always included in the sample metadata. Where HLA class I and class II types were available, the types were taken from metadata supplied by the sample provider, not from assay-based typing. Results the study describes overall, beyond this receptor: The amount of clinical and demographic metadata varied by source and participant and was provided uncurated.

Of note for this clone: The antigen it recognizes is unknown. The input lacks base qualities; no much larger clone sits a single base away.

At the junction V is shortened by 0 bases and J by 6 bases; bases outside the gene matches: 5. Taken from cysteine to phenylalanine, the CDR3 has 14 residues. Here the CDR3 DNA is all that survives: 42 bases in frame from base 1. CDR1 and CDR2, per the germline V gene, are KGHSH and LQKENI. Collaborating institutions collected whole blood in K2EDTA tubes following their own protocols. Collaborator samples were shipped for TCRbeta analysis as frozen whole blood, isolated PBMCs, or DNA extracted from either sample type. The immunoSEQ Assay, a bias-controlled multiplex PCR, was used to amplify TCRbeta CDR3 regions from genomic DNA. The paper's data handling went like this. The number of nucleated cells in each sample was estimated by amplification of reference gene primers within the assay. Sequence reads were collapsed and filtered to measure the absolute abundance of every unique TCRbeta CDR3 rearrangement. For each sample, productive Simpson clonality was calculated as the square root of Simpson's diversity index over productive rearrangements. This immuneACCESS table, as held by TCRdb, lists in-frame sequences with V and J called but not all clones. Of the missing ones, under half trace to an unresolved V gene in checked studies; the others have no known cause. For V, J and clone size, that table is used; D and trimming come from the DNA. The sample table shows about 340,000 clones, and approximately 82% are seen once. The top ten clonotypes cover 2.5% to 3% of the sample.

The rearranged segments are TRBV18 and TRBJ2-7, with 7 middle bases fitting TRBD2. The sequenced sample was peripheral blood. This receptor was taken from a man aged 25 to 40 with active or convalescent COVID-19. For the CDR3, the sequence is CASSPPGGGSEQYF. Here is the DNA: TGTGCCAGCTCACCACCGGGGGGGGGAAGCGAGCAGTACTTC.